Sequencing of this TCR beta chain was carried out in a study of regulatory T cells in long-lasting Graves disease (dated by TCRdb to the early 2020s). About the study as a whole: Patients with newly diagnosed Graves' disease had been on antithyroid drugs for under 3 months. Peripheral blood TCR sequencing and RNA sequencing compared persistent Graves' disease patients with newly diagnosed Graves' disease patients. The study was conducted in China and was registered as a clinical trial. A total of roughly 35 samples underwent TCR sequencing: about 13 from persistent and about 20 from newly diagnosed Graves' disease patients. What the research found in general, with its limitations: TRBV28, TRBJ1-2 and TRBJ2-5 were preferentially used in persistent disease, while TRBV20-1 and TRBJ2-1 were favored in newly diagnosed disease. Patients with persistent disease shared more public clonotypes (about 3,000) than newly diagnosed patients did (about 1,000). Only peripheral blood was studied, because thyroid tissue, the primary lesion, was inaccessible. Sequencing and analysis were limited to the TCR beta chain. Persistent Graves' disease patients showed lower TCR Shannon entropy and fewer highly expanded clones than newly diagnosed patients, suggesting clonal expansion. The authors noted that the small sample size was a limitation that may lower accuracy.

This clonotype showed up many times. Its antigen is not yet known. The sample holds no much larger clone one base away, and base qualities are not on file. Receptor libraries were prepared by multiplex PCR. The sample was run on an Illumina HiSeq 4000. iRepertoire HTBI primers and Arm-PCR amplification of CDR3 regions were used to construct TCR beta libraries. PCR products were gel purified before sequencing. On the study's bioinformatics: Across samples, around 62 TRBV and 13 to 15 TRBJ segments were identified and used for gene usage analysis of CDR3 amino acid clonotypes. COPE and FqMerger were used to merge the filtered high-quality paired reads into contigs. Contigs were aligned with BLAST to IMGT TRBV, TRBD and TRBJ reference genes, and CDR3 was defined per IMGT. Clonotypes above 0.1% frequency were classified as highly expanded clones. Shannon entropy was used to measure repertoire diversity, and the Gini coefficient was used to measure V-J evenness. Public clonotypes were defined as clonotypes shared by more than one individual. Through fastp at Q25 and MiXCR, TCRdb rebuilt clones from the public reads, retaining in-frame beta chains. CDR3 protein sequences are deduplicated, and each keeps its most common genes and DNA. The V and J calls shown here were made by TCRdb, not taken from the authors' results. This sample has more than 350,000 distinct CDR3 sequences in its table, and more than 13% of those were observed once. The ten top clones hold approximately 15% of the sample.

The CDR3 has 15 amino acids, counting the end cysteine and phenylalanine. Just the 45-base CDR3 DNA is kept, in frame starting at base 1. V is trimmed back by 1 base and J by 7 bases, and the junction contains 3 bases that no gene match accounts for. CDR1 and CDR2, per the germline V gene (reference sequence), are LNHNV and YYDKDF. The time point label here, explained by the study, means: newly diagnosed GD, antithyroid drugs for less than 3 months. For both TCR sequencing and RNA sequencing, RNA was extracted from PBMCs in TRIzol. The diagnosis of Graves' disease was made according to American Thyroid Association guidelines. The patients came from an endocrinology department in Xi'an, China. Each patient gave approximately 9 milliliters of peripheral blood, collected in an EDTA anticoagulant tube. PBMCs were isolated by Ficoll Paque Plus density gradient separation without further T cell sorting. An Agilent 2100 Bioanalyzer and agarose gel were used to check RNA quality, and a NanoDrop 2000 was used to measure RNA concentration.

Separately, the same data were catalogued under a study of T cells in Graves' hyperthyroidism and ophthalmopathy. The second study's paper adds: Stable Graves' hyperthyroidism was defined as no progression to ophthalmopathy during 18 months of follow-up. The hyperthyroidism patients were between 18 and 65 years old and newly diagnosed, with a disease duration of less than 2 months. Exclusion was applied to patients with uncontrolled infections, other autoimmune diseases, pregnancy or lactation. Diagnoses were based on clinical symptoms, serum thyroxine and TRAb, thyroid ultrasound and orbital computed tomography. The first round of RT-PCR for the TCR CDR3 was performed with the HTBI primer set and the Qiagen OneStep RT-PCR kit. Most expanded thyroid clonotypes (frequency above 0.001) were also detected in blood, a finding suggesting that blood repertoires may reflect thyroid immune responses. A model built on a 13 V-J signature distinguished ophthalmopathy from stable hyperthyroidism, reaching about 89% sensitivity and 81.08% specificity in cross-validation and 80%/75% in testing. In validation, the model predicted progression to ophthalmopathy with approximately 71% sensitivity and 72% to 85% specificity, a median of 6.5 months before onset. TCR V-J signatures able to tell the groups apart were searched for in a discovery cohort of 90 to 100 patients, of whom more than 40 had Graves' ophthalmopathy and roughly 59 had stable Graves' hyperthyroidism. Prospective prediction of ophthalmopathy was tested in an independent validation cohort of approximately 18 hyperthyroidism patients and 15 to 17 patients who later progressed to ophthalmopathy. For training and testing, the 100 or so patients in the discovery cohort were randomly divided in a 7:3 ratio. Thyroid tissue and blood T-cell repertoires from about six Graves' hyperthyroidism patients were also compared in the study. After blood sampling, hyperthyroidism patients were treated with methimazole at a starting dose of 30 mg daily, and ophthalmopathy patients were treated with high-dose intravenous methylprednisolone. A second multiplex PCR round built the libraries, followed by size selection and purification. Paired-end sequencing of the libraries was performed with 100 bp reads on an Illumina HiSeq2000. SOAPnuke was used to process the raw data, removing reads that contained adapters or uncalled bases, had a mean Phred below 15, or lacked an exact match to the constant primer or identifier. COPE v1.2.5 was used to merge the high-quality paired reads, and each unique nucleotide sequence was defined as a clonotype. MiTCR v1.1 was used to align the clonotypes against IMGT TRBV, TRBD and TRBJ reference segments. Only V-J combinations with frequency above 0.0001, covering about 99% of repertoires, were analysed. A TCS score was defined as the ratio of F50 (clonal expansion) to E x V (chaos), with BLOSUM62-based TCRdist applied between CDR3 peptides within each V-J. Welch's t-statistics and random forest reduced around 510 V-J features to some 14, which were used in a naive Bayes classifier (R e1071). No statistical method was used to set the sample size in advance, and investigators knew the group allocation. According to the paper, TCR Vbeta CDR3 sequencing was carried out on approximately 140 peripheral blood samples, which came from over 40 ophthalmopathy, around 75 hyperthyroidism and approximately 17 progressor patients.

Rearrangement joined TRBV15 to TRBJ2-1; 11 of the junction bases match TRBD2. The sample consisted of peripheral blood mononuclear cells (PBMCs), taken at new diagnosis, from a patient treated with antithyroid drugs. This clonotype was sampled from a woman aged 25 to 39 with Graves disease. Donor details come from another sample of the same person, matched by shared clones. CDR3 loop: CATSRAASGRNEQFF. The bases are TGTGCCACCAGCAGAGCCGCTAGCGGGAGGAATGAGCAGTTCTTC. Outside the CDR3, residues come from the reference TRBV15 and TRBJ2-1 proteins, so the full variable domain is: DAMVIQNPRYQVTQFGKPVTLSCSQTLNHNVMYWYQQKSSQAPKLLFHYYDKDFNNEADTPDNFQSRRPNTSFCFLDIRSPGLGDTAMYLCATSRAASGRNEQFFGPGTRLTVL.